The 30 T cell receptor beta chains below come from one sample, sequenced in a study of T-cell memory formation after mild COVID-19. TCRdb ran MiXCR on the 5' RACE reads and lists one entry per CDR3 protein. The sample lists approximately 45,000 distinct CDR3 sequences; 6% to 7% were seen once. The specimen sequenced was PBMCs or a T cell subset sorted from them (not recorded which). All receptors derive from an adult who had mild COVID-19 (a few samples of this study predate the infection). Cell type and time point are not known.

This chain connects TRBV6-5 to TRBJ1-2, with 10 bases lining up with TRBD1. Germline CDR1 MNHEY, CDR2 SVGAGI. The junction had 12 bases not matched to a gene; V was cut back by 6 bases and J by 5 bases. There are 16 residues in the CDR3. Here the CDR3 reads CASRGVRQGAKYGYTF. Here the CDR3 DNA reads TGTGCCAGCAGAGGGGTGCGACAGGGGGCAAAATATGGCTACACCTTC.

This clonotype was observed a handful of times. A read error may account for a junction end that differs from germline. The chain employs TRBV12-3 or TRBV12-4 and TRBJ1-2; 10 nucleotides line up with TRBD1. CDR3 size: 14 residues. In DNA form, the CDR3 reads TGTGCCAGCAGTTTAACGGGACAGGGGTCACCGGGGGCCTTC. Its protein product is CASSLTGQGSPGAF.

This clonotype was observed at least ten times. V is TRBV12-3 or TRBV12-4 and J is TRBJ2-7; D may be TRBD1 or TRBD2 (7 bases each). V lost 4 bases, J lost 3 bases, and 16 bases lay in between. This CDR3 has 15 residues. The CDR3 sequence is CASSSPGRGHYEQYF. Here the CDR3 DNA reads TGTGCCAGCAGTTCCCCGGGGAGGGGGCACTACGAGCAGTACTTC.

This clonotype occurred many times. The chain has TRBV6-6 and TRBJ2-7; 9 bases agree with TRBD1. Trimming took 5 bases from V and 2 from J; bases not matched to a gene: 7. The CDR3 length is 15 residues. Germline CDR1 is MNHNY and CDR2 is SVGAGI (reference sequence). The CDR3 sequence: CASSLDRGNPYEQYF. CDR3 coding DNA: TGTGCCAGCAGTCTTGACAGGGGGAATCCCTACGAGCAGTACTTC.

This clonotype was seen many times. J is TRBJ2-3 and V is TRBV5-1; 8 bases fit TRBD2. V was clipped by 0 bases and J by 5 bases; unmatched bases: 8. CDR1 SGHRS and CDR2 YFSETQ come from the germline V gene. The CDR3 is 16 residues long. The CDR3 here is CASSLDSLAGIDTQYF. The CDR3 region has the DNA TGCGCCAGCAGCTTGGACTCTTTAGCGGGGATAGATACGCAGTATTTT.

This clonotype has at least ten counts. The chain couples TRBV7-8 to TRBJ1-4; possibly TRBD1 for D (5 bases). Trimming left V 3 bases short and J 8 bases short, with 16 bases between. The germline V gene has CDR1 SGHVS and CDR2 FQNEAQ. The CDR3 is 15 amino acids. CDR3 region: CASSFSGTLGEKLFF. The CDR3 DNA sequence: TGTGCCAGCAGCTTCAGTGGGACTCTAGGGGAAAAACTGTTTTTT.

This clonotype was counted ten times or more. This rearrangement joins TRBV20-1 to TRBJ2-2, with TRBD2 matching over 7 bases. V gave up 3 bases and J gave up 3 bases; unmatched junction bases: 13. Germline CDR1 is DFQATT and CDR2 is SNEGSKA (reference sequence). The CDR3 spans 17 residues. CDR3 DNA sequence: TGCAGTGCTAGCCAGATCCCCCGGGACTATTACACCGGGGAGCTGTTTTTT. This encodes CSASQIPRDYYTGELFF.

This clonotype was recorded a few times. The DNA for the CDR3 is TGTGCCAGCAGCGTAGGCCCGGGACGGAACTATGGCTACACCTTC. Translating gives CASSVGPGRNYGYTF. The chain combines TRBV9 with TRBJ1-2; D is perhaps TRBD1 (5 bases). Germline CDR1 SGDLS, CDR2 YYNGEE. This CDR3 region has 15 residues. Deletions cut 0 bases from V and 2 bases from J, with 11 bases between. The full variable domain, with the rest looked up from reference TRBV9 and TRBJ1-2, is DSGVTQTPKHLITATGQRVTLRCSPRSGDLSVYWYQQSLDQGLQFLIQYYNGEERAKGNILERFSAQQFPDLHSELNLSSLELGDSALYFCASSVGPGRNYGYTFGSGTRLTVV.

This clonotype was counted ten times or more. The CDR3 protein is CASSYTGTGPSEQYF. The CDR3 region has the DNA TGTGCCAGCAGTTACACCGGGACAGGGCCGTCCGAGCAGTACTTC. The rearrangement links TRBV6-2 or TRBV6-3 to TRBJ2-7; 9 bases match TRBD1. The ends lost 2 bases at V and 6 bases at J; junction bases unmatched: 8. Germline CDR1 is MNHEY and CDR2 is SVGEGT. The CDR3 is 15 residues long.

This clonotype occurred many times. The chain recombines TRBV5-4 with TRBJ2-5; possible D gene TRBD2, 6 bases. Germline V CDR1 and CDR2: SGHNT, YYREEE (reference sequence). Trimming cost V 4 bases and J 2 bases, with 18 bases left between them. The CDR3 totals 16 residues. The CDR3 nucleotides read TGTGCCAGCAGCCGGGGGACTGAAAGGAATCAAGAGACCCAGTACTTC. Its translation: CASSRGTERNQETQYF.

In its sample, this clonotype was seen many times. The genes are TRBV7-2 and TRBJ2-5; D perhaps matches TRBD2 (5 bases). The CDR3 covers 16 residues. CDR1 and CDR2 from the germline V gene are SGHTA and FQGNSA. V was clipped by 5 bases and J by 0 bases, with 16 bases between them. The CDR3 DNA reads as TGTGCCAGCAGCACTGGCGGGCTTACGTACCAAGAGACCCAGTACTTC. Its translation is CASSTGGLTYQETQYF.

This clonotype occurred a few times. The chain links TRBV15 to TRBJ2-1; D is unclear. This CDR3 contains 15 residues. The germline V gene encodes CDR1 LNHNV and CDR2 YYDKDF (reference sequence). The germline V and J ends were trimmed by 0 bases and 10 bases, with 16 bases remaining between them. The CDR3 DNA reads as TGTGCCACCAGCAGAGAGAGGAGCAGGACCTGGGAGCAGTTCTTC. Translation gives CATSRERSRTWEQFF.

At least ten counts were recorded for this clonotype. Here the CDR3 reads CASSPRDSRWETQYF. The CDR3 coding sequence is TGTGCCAGCAGCCCCAGGGACAGCAGATGGGAGACCCAGTACTTC. The chain recombines TRBV9 with TRBJ2-5; 7 nucleotides agree with TRBD1. The V and J ends lost 4 bases and 5 bases, in that order; junction bases with no gene match: 11. CDR3 length: 15 residues. In germline, CDR1 is SGDLS, CDR2 YYNGEE. Drawing the rest from reference TRBV9 and TRBJ2-5, the complete variable domain is DSGVTQTPKHLITATGQRVTLRCSPRSGDLSVYWYQQSLDQGLQFLIQYYNGEERAKGNILERFSAQQFPDLHSELNLSSLELGDSALYFCASSPRDSRWETQYFGPGTRLLVL.

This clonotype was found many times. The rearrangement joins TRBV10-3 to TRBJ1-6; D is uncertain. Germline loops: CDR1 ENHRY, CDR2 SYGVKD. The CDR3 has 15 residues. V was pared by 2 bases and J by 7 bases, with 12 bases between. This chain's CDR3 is CAISEPPRVNSPLHF. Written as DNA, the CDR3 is TGTGCCATCAGTGAGCCCCCTAGGGTGAATTCACCCCTCCACTTT.

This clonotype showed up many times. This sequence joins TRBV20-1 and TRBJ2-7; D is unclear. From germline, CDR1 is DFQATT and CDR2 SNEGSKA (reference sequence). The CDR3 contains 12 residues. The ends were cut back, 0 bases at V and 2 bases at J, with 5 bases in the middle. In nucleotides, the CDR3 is TGCAGTGCTAGAGATTTGACCTACGAGCAGTACTTC. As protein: CSARDLTYEQYF.

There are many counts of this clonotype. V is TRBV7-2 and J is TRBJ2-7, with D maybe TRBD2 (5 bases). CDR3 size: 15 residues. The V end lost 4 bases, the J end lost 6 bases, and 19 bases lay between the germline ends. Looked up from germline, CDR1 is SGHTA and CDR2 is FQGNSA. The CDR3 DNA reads TGTGCCAGCAGCTACATCGGGCCGCGCAGCGGCGAGCAGTACTTC. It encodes CASSYIGPRSGEQYF. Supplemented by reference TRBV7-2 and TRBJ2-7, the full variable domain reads GAGVSQSPSNKVTEKGKDVELRCDPISGHTALYWYRQSLGQGLEFLIYFQGNSAPDKSGLPSDRFSAERTGGSVSTLTIQRTQQEDSAVYLCASSYIGPRSGEQYFGPGTRLTVT.

CDR3 nucleotide sequence: TGCAGTGCTAGCCCTCTGGACAGAAACTATGGCTACACCTTC. Encoded protein: CSASPLDRNYGYTF. The chain joins TRBV20-1 to TRBJ1-2; TRBD1 might be the D (6 bases). The V gene's germline CDR1 is DFQATT and CDR2 SNEGSKA (reference sequence). The V end lost 3 bases, the J end lost 2 bases, and 13 bases lay between the germline ends. This CDR3 has 14 amino acids.

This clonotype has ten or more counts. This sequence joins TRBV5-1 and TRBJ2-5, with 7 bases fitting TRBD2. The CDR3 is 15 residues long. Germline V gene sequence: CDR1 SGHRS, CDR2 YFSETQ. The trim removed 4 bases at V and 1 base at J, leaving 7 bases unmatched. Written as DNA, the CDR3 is TGCGCCAGCAGCCTATCAAGCGGGACCCAAGAGACCCAGTACTTC. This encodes CASSLSSGTQETQYF. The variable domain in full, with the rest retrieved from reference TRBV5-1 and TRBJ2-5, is KAGVTQTPRYLIKTRGQQVTLSCSPISGHRSVSWYQQTPGQGLQFLFEYFSETQRNKGNFPGRFSGRQFSNSRSEMNVSTLELGDSALYLCASSLSSGTQETQYFGPGTRLLVL.

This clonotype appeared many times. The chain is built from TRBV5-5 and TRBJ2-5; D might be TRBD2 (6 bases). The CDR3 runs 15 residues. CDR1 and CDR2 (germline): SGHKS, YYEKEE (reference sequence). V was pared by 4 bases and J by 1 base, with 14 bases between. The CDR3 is CASSPPGSGQETQYF. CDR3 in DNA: TGTGCCAGCAGCCCCCCGGGTAGCGGCCAAGAGACCCAGTACTTC.

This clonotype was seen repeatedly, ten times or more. The CDR3 DNA reads TGTGCCAGCAGAGAGTGGACAGGGAGCGGAGGGACCCAGTACTTC. It is translated as CASREWTGSGGTQYF. This chain connects TRBV7-8 to TRBJ2-5; TRBD1 aligns across 8 bases. The CDR3 loop spans 15 amino acids. V was clipped by 6 bases and J by 7 bases; unmatched bases: 13. The germline V gene has CDR1 SGHVS and CDR2 FQNEAQ.

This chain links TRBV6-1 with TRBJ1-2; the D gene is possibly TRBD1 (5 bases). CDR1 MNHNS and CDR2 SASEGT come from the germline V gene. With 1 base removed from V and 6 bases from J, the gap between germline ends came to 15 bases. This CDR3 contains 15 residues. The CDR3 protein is CASSEGGLAKNGYTF. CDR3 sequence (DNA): TGTGCCAGCAGTGAAGGGGGACTCGCAAAGAATGGCTACACCTTC.

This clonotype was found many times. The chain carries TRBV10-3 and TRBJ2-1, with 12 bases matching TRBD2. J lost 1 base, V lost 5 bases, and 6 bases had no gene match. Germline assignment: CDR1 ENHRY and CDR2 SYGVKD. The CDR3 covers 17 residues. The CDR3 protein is CAISSTSGGPSYNEQFF. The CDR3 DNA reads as TGTGCCATCAGTTCAACTAGCGGGGGGCCTTCCTACAATGAGCAGTTCTTC.

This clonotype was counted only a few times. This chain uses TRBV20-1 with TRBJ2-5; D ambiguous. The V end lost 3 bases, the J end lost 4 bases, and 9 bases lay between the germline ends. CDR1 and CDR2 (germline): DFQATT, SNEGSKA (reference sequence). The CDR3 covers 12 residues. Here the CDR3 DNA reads TGCAGTGCTAGTACTGTAGGAGAGACCCAGTACTTC. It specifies CSASTVGETQYF.

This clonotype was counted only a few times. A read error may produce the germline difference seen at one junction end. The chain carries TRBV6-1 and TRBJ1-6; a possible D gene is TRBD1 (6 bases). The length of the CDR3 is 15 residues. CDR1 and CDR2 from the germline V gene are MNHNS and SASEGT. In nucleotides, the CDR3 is TGTGCCAGCGGTCGGGACATGACCGAGAATTCACCCCTCCACTTC. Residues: CASGRDMTENSPLHF.

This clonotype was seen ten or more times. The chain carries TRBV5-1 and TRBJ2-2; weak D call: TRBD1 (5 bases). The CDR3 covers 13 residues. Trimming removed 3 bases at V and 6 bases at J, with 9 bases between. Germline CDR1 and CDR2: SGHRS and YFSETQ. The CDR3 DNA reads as TGCGCCAGCAGCTATGACAGATCCGGGGAGCTGTTTTTT. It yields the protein CASSYDRSGELFF.

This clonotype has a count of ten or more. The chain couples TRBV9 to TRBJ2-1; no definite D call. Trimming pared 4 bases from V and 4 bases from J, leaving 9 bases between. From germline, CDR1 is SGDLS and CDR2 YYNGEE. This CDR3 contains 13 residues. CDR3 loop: CASSRRQYNEQFF. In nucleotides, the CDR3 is TGTGCCAGCAGCCGGAGACAATACAATGAGCAGTTCTTC. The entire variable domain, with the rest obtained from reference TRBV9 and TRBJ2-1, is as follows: DSGVTQTPKHLITATGQRVTLRCSPRSGDLSVYWYQQSLDQGLQFLIQYYNGEERAKGNILERFSAQQFPDLHSELNLSSLELGDSALYFCASSRRQYNEQFFGPGTRLTVL.

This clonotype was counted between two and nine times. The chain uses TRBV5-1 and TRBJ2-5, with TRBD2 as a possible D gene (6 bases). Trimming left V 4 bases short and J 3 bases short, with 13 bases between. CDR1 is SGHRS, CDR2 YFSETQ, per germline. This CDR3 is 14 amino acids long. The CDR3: CASSAGTAKETQYF. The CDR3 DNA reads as TGCGCCAGCAGCGCCGGGACTGCAAAAGAGACCCAGTACTTC.

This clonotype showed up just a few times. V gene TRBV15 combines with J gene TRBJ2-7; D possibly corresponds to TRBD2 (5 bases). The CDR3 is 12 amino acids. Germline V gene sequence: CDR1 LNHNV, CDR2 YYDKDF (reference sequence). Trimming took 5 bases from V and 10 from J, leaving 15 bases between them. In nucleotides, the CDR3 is TGTGCCACCAGCCCCCCGGAGGCCCGCCAGTACTTC. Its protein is CATSPPEARQYF.

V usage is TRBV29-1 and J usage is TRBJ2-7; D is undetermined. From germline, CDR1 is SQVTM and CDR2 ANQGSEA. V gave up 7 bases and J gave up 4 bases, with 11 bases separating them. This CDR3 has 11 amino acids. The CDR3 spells CSAVLLYEQYF. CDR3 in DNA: TGCAGCGCAGTTCTGTTGTACGAGCAGTACTTC.

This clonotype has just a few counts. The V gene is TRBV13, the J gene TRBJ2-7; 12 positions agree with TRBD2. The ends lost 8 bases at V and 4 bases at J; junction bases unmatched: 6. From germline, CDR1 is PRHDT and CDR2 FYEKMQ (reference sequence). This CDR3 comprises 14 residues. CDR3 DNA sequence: TGTGCCAGCCGGGATCTAGCGGGAGGGTACGAGCAGTACTTC. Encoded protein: CASRDLAGGYEQYF.